The 12 T cell receptor beta chains reported below all come from one sample, sequenced in a study of T cells in Graves' hyperthyroidism and ophthalmopathy. RNA transcripts yielded amplified TCR beta CDR3 regions. HTBI primers were used for first-round RT-PCR of the TCR CDR3. TCRdb reanalysed the multiplex PCR reads using MiXCR and keeps one entry per CDR3 protein. The repertoire holds approximately 400,000 distinct CDR3 sequences, with approximately 17% as singletons. The sequenced sample was blood. The receptor source for this set is a man between 18 and 29 years old with Graves' ophthalmopathy.

This clonotype was picked up many times. The J gene is TRBJ1-1, the V gene TRBV13; D is unresolved. The V end was cut by 3 bases, the J end by 4 bases, with 12 bases between. The CDR3 length is 14 residues. Germline lookup yields CDR1 PRHDT and CDR2 FYEKMQ (reference sequence). CDR3 residues: CASSLASLGTEAFF. The DNA of the CDR3 is TGTGCCAGCAGCTTGGCCAGTTTGGGCACTGAAGCTTTCTTT.

This clonotype was counted ten times or more. V and J are TRBV6-1 and TRBJ2-3; D is unclear. V was cut by 7 bases and J by 7 bases, with 12 bases left in between. This CDR3 has 12 amino acids. From germline, CDR1 is MNHNS and CDR2 SASEGT. CDR3 sequence: CASTKTSYTQYF. The CDR3 DNA follows: TGTGCCAGCACCAAGACTTCTTATACGCAGTATTTT.

This clonotype was counted between two and nine times. The chain carries TRBV7-9 and TRBJ1-4; the D is unclear. The germline CDR1 and CDR2 sequences are SEHNR and FQNEAQ (reference sequence). The CDR3 loop spans 13 amino acids. With 11 bases removed from V and 7 bases from J, the gap between germline ends came to 17 bases. CDR3 nucleotides: TGTGCCGGACTGGATCCGGAGGGTGAAAAACTGTTTTTT. Translation: CAGLDPEGEKLFF.

This clonotype was detected only a few times. The V and J genes are TRBV6-2 or TRBV6-3 and TRBJ2-4; possible D gene TRBD1, 6 bases. V was cut by 0 bases and J by 10 bases, with 19 bases left in between. Germline V CDR1 and CDR2: MNHEY, SVGEGT. The CDR3 has 16 residues. In DNA form, the CDR3 reads TGTGCCAGCAGTTACTCTATGAGGACAGTATGGGAAATTCAGTACTTC. Its translation: CASSYSMRTVWEIQYF.

This clonotype was picked up one time. The CDR3 end shows no conserved phenylalanine or tryptophan, and so a read error is likely. The chain is built from TRBV3-1 and TRBJ2-7, with D possibly matching TRBD1 (6 bases). Germline CDR1 and CDR2: LGHDT and YNNKEL (reference sequence). V was trimmed by 1 base and J by 2 bases, leaving 6 bases between them. The CDR3 length is 13 residues. In DNA, the CDR3 is TGTGCCAGCAGCCAAGGGGACACCTACGAGCAGTACTTA. Translating gives CASSQGDTYEQYL.

The chain couples TRBV6-1 to TRBJ2-5; 9 bases are shared with TRBD1. Germline V CDR1 and CDR2: MNHNS, SASEGT. This CDR3 has 14 residues. Germline trimming cut 10 bases from V and 0 bases from J; bases unmatched to any gene: 6. The CDR3 here is CATGDREDQETQYF. DNA of the CDR3: TGTGCCACCGGGGACAGGGAGGACCAAGAGACCCAGTACTTC.

On this clonotype itself: Being one base from a much bigger clone, this may be a read error. This sequence joins TRBV5-6 and TRBJ1-1, with TRBD1 as a possible D gene (5 bases). Germline CDR1 is SGHDT and CDR2 is YYEEEE. The CDR3 extends over 13 amino acids. Trimming pared 4 bases from V and 9 bases from J, leaving 16 bases between. The chain's CDR3 is CASSRGGVGQAFF. Here the CDR3 DNA reads TGTGCCAGCAGCCGCGGGGGGGTCGGCCAAGCTTTCTTT.

This clonotype was observed at least ten times. The chain carries TRBV7-6 and TRBJ2-7; D might be TRBD1 or TRBD2, each matching 5 bases. CDR3 size: 13 residues. In germline, CDR1 is SGHVS, CDR2 FNYEAQ. V was trimmed by 3 bases and J by 3 bases, leaving 9 bases between them. CDR3: CASSLGPDYEQYF. As DNA, the CDR3 is TGTGCCAGCAGCTTGGGACCCGACTACGAGCAGTACTTC.

This clonotype showed up just a few times. The CDR3 spells CASSQLAGPNQSQYF. The CDR3, as DNA: TGCGCCAGCAGCCAACTGGCCGGACCCAACCAGTCCCAGTACTTC. The chain links TRBV4-1 to TRBJ2-5, with unresolved D. Trimming took off 2 bases at V and 9 bases at J, with 19 bases between the two ends. CDR3 length: 15 amino acids. Germline assignment: CDR1 MGHRA and CDR2 YSYEKL.

In regard to this clonotype: A read error may account for a junction end that differs from germline. This chain links TRBV6-1 with TRBJ1-2; TRBD1 matches 9 bases. Germline V gene sequence: CDR1 MNHNS, CDR2 SASEGT. The CDR3 is made up of 14 amino acids. Here the CDR3 DNA reads TGTGCCGGCAGAGCAGGACAGGGGACCTATGGCTACACCTTC. The encoded protein is CAGRAGQGTYGYTF.

This clonotype has just a few counts. With a much larger clone just one base away, this may be a read error. V is TRBV24-1 and J is TRBJ1-2; TRBD1 matches at 12 bases. Germline CDR1 is KGHDR and CDR2 is SFDVKD. V dropped 9 bases and J dropped 7; count of bases not matched to a gene: 5. The CDR3 totals 13 residues. This chain's CDR3 is CATVGQGALGYTF. CDR3 in DNA: TGTGCCACCGTGGGACAGGGGGCGCTTGGCTACACCTTC.

This clonotype occurred a few times. The chain joins TRBV29-1 to TRBJ1-2; D call uncertain. The ends were cut back, 7 bases at V and 7 bases at J, with 13 bases in the middle. Germline values: CDR1 SQVTM, CDR2 ANQGSEA. The CDR3 has 11 residues. The CDR3 reads CSAMGAGGYTF. The CDR3 region has the DNA TGCAGCGCCATGGGAGCGGGTGGCTACACCTTC.